Detailed here is one TCR beta chain. What it binds is unknown. These data belong to a study of T cell responses to AZD1222 COVID-19 vaccine. Study-wide results and caveats: Nearly half of spike-specific TCRs reportedly target variant regions that are unmutated in the B.1.351 and B.1.1.7 variants. Spike-specific TCRs gained breadth and depth after people received two AZD1222 doses. Among vaccine-associated CD4 TCRs, coverage spanned spike, with dominance at 160-218 and 743-854. A mostly white British donor set with more females was recruited, and clonal diversity was possibly underestimated.

Here immunoSEQ multiplex PCR was the method, and the copy in TCRdb shows in-frame clones only, minus some. The table lists fewer than 120,000 clones, around 80% of them singletons, with roughly 5% in the top ten. The specimen was peripheral blood, collected on day 0 of AZD1222 vaccination. The TCR was taken from an adult in good health.

In nucleotides, the CDR3 is TGTGCCAGTAGTTTTCGGACTAGCGGGAGCGCAGATACGCAGTATTTT. Protein: CASSFRTSGSADTQYF. The rearrangement joins TRBV19 to TRBJ2-3; 13 bases are shared with TRBD2. CDR1 LNHDA and CDR2 SQIVND come from the germline V gene (reference sequence). CDR3 length equals 16 residues. With V trimmed by 5 bases and J by 4 bases, 6 bases remained unmatched.